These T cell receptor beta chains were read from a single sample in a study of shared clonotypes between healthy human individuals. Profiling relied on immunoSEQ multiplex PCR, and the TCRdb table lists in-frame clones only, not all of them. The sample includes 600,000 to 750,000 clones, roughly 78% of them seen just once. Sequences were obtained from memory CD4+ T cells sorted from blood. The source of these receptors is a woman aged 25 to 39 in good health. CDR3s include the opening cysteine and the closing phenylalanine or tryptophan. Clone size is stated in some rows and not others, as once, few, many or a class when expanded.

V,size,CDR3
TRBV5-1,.,CASSGGTGTSADNEQFF
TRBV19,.,CASTRGASGNTIYF
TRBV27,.,CASRLNRGLEGYTF
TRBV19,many,CASSRGGDRGNQPQHF
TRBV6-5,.,CASRPEGLGTYEQYF
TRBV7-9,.,CASSSLMYTEAFF
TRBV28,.,CASSDPGKGNYGYTF
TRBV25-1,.,CASSEWRQGQVNSPLHF
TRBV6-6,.,CASSQDYPGGGELFF
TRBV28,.,CASSVRNGDTIYF
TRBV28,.,CASSLQAGGEKLFF